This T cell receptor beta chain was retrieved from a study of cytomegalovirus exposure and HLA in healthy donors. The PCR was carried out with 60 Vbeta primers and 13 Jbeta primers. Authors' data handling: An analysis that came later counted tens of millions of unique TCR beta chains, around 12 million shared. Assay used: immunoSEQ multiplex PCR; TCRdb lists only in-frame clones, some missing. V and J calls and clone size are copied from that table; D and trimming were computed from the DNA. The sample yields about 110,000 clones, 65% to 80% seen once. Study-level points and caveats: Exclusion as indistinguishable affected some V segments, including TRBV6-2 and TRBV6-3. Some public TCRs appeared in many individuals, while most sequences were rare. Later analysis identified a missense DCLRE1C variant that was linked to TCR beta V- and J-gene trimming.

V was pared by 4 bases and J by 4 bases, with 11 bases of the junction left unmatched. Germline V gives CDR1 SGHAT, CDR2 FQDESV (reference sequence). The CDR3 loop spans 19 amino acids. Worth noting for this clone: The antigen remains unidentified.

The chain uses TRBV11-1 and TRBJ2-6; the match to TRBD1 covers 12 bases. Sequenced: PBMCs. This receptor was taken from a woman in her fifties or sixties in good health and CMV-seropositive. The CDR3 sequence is CASSSPPGQGAWGANVLTF. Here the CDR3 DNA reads TGTGCCAGCAGCTCACCTCCGGGACAGGGGGCGTGGGGGGCCAACGTCCTGACTTTC.